This T cell receptor beta chain was identified in a study of CD8 T cells in ankylosing spondylitis. TCRdb analysed the 5' RACE reads with MiXCR anew, one entry per CDR3 protein. Of 250,000 or so distinct CDR3 sequences in the sample, 20% to 30% were seen once. The CDR3 length is 13 residues. Trimming left V 6 bases short and J 5 bases short, with 10 bases between. This clonotype was seen a few times. Sequences were obtained from blood, either unsorted or a sorted T cell fraction (not recorded which). The clonotype originates from a male donor with ankylosing spondylitis or in good health (not recorded which). V is TRBV12-3 or TRBV12-4 and J is TRBJ2-2, with D uncertain. The CDR3 DNA reads TGTGCCAGCAGGGGTCCCGTTACCGGGGAGCTGTTTTTT. Translation gives CASRGPVTGELFF.